This T cell receptor (beta chain) was recovered during a study of blood T cell repertoires in COVID-19. As for the study in general: Samples came from the United States, Italy and Spain, spanning acute and convalescent COVID-19.

As handled by the study authors: Amplified reference gene primers provided the basis for estimating nucleated cell counts. Generated by immunoSEQ multiplex PCR, the TCRdb table keeps only in-frame clones and is missing some. For V, J and clone size, that table is used; D and trimming come from the DNA. Here the sample spans 100,000 to 120,000 clones, roughly 80% being singletons. The sequenced sample was peripheral blood. The sequence came from a woman older than 75 with acute or convalescent COVID-19.

CDR3 protein: CASSPPSGYNEQFF. For the CDR3, the DNA is TGTGCCAGCAGCCCCCCATCGGGCTACAATGAGCAGTTCTTC. The chain couples TRBV5-4 to TRBJ2-1; D gene unclear. CDR3 length: 14 residues. The germline V gene has CDR1 SGHNT and CDR2 YYREEE (reference sequence). V was cut by 4 bases and J by 3 bases, with 11 bases left in between.